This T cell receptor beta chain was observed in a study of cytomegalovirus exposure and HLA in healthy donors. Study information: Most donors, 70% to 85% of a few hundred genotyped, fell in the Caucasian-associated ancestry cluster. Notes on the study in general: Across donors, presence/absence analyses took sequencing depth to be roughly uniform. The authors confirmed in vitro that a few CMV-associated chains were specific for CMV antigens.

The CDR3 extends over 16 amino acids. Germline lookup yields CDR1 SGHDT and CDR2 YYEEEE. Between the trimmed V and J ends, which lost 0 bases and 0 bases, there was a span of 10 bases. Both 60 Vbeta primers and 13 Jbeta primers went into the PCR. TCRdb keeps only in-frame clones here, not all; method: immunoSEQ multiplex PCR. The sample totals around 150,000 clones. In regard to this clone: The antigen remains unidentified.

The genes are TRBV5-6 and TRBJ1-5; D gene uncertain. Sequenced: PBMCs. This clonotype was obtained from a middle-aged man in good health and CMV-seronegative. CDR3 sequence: CASSLDTDYSNQPQHF. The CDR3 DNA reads TGTGCCAGCAGCTTGGACACAGATTATAGCAATCAGCCCCAGCATTTT.